A single sample is the source of the 2 T cell receptor beta chains below, sequenced in a study of cytomegalovirus exposure and HLA in healthy donors (dated 2017 in TCRdb). The library relied on the immunoSEQ multiplex PCR assay. The multiplex PCR relied on a mix of 60 forward primers for TCR Vbeta segments and 13 reverse primers for TCR Jbeta segments. TCRdb carries this immuneACCESS record with in-frame sequences only. Its versions omit some clonotypes, under half of them owing to an unresolved V gene in the studies checked, with the rest unexplained. The sample table contains 60,000 to 80,000 clones; only one count was recorded for 65% to 85% of them. Roughly 3% of the sample belongs to the ten largest clones. What was sequenced was PBMCs. The source is a woman aged 25-40 years in good health and CMV-seronegative.

Only a few counts were recorded for this clone. This chain connects TRBV14 to TRBJ2-5; 7 bases fit TRBD2. Germline loops: CDR1 SGHDN, CDR2 FVKESK. The CDR3 loop spans 15 amino acids. V lost 4 bases to trimming and J lost 7 bases; unmatched junction nucleotides: 12. CDR3 in amino acids: CASSRRLASLRTQYF. In DNA, the CDR3 is TGTGCCAGCAGCCGGAGACTAGCCTCCCTTAGGACCCAGTACTTC. Full variable domain (rest looked up from reference TRBV14 and TRBJ2-5): EAGVTQFPSHSVIEKGQTVTLRCDPISGHDNLYWYRRVMGKEIKFLLHFVKESKQDESGMPNNRFLAERTGGTYSTLKVQPAELEDSGVYFCASSRRLASLRTQYFGPGTRLLVL.

This clone was seen a handful of times. V is TRBV5-6 and J is TRBJ2-2; possibly TRBD1 for D (5 bases). V lost 3 bases and J 2 bases, leaving 8 bases between the germline ends. Germline loops: CDR1 SGHDT, CDR2 YYEEEE. This CDR3 has 14 amino acids. CDR3 DNA: TGTGCCAGCAGCTACCAGGGAAACACCGGGGAGCTGTTTTTT. Its protein product is CASSYQGNTGELFF.